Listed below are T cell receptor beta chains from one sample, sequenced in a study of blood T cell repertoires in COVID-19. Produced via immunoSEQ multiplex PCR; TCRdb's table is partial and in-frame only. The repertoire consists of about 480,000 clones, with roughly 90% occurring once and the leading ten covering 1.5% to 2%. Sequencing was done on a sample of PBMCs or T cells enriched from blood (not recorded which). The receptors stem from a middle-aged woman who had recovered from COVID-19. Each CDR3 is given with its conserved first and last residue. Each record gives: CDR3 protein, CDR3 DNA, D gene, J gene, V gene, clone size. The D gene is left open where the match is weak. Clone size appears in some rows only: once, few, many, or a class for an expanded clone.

CAISIGEDTEAFF TGTGCCATCAGTATCGGGGAAGACACTGAAGCTTTCTTT NA TRBJ1-1 TRBV10-3 few
CASSLLGGTQYF TGTGCCAGCAGCTTGTTAGGCGGTACGCAGTATTTT NA TRBJ2-3 TRBV7-2 NA
CASSVDTKGGFAYGYTF TGTGCCAGCAGCGTAGATACGAAGGGAGGATTTGCCTATGGCTACACCTTC NA TRBJ1-2 TRBV9 NA
CAWMRTGSSEQFF TGTGCCTGGATGAGGACAGGGAGTAGTGAGCAGTTCTTC TRBD1 TRBJ2-1 TRBV30 NA
CASSPRVDNEKLFF TGCGCCAGCAGCCCGAGGGTCGATAATGAAAAACTGTTTTTT NA TRBJ1-4 TRBV5-1 few
CASSSTGISSGNTIYF TGCGCCAGCAGCTCGACAGGGATAAGCTCTGGAAACACCATATATTTT TRBD1 TRBJ1-3 TRBV5-1 NA
CASSKGAPSATEAFF TGTGCCAGCAGTAAGGGGGCGCCGTCGGCCACTGAAGCTTTCTTT TRBD1 TRBJ1-1 TRBV7-8 NA
CASSSPDRDYEQYF TGTGCCAGCAGTTCCCCGGACAGAGACTACGAGCAGTACTTC NA TRBJ2-7 TRBV7-6 NA
CASSRGLAGENTQYF TGTGCCAGCAGCAGAGGACTAGCGGGAGAGAATACGCAGTATTTT TRBD2 TRBJ2-3 TRBV3-1/TRBV3-2 NA
CAGTWLNEQYF TGTGCCGGCACCTGGCTCAACGAGCAGTACTTC NA TRBJ2-7 TRBV19 NA
CASSQRDWVAAERTGELFF TGTGCCAGCAGCCAACGGGACTGGGTAGCGGCCGAAAGAACCGGGGAGCTGTTTTTT NA TRBJ2-2 TRBV3-1/TRBV3-2 NA
CASKARDRGVTEAFF TGTGCCAGCAAAGCACGGGACAGGGGGGTCACTGAAGCTTTCTTT TRBD1 TRBJ1-1 TRBV6-6 NA
CAISVSQVNYGYTF TGTGCCATCAGTGTTTCGCAGGTGAACTATGGCTACACCTTC NA TRBJ1-2 TRBV10-3 once
CAITPTPGQPQHF TGTGCCATCACCCCTACCCCCGGTCAGCCCCAGCATTTT NA TRBJ1-5 TRBV10-3 NA
CASSLTGLDGYTF TGTGCCAGCTCACTGACCGGGTTGGATGGCTACACCTTC NA TRBJ1-2 TRBV18 NA
CASSQGLDKGTDTQYF TGTGCCAGCAGCCAAGGGTTGGACAAGGGCACAGATACGCAGTATTTT NA TRBJ2-3 TRBV3-1/TRBV3-2 NA
CASSDGEGSNTGELFF TGTGCCAGCAGTGACGGGGAGGGCTCGAACACCGGGGAGCTGTTTTTT TRBD2 TRBJ2-2 TRBV2 NA
CASSYTGGADEQYF TGTGCCAGCAGTTACACAGGGGGCGCGGACGAGCAGTACTTC TRBD1 TRBJ2-7 TRBV6-2/TRBV6-3 NA
CASSLGQATNTIYF TGTGCCAGCAGCCTAGGACAGGCTACAAACACCATATATTTT TRBD1 TRBJ1-3 TRBV5-4 NA
CASSPPASINEQYF TGTGCCAGCTCACCACCGGCTTCAATAAACGAGCAGTACTTC NA TRBJ2-7 TRBV18 once
CASSVSSGSSYEQYF TGTGCCAGTAGTGTCTCTAGCGGGAGCTCCTACGAGCAGTACTTC TRBD2 TRBJ2-7 TRBV19 NA
CATSDFEDSNGYTF TGTGCCACCAGTGATTTCGAGGACAGTAATGGCTACACCTTC NA TRBJ1-2 TRBV24-1 NA
CATGDSFGGYTF TGTGCCACCGGGGACTCCTTCGGAGGCTACACCTTC NA TRBJ1-2 TRBV24-1 NA
CASSQGLGGPWGNQPQHF TGCGCCAGCAGCCAAGGGTTGGGAGGACCTTGGGGCAATCAGCCCCAGCATTTT NA TRBJ1-5 TRBV4-1 few
CATSGDRVPGELFF TGTGCCACCAGCGGAGACAGGGTCCCGGGGGAGCTGTTTTTT TRBD1 TRBJ2-2 TRBV15 NA
CASSLVGVATDTQYF TGCGCCAGCAGCCTTGTTGGCGTAGCCACAGATACGCAGTATTTT NA TRBJ2-3 TRBV5-1 NA
CASTPGLARAGELFF TGTGCCAGCACCCCGGGACTAGCGCGGGCCGGGGAGCTGTTTTTT TRBD2 TRBJ2-2 TRBV6-2/TRBV6-3 NA
CASSPLSTTGHSANYGYTF TGTGCCAGCAGCCCATTATCAACGACAGGGCATTCGGCTAACTATGGCTACACCTTC TRBD1 TRBJ1-2 TRBV7-9 few
CASSTDSTLLYEQYF TGTGCCAGCAGCACGGACAGCACCCTATTATACGAGCAGTACTTC NA TRBJ2-7 TRBV7-9 NA
CASSFGRGELFF TGTGCCAGCAGTTTTGGGAGAGGGGAGCTGTTTTTT NA TRBJ2-2 TRBV28 NA
CASSRRGGETLNEKLFF TGCGCCAGCAGCCGCAGAGGGGGGGAGACCTTAAATGAAAAACTGTTTTTT NA TRBJ1-4 TRBV5-1 NA
CASNVAAYNEQFF TGTGCCAGCAATGTGGCAGCCTACAATGAGCAGTTCTTC NA TRBJ2-1 TRBV7-9 NA
CAISQRTVAGNTIYF TGTGCCATCAGCCAACGGACAGTCGCTGGAAACACCATATATTTT NA TRBJ1-3 TRBV10-3 NA
CASSAGQGARGTDTQYF TGTGCCAGCAGCGCCGGACAGGGGGCCCGTGGGACAGATACGCAGTATTTT TRBD1 TRBJ2-3 TRBV5-6 few
CASSYTASAGQPQHF TGTGCCAGCAGTTACACTGCATCTGCGGGTCAGCCCCAGCATTTT NA TRBJ1-5 TRBV6-5 NA
CASSSKQGAQNIQYF TGTGCCAGCAGCTCAAAGCAGGGCGCCCAAAACATTCAGTACTTC NA TRBJ2-4 TRBV5-4 NA
CASSTTSGVSEAFF TGCGCCAGCAGCACAACTTCCGGGGTCAGCGAAGCTTTCTTT NA TRBJ1-1 TRBV5-1 NA
CASSQARADTEAFF TGCGCCAGCAGCCAAGCGAGGGCGGACACTGAAGCTTTCTTT NA TRBJ1-1 TRBV4-3 NA
CASSHRRRGEDRENEKLFF TGCGCCAGCAGCCACCGACGCCGCGGAGAGGACAGGGAAAATGAAAAACTGTTTTTT TRBD1 TRBJ1-4 TRBV4-3 NA
CAISESAIEQYF TGTGCCATCAGTGAGTCAGCCATCGAGCAGTACTTC NA TRBJ2-7 TRBV10-3 NA
CSVGTFLTYEQYF TGCAGCGTTGGGACTTTTCTCACCTACGAGCAGTACTTC NA TRBJ2-7 TRBV29-1 NA
CASRKGSSYEQYF TGTGCCAGCCGTAAGGGGTCCTCCTACGAGCAGTACTTC NA TRBJ2-7 TRBV6-5 NA
CAWTPWRGVNTEAFF TGTGCCTGGACCCCGTGGCGGGGAGTGAACACTGAAGCTTTCTTT NA TRBJ1-1 TRBV30 NA
CAISLDRDGQPQHF TGTGCCATCAGCTTGGACAGGGACGGTCAGCCCCAGCATTTT TRBD1 TRBJ1-5 TRBV10-3 few
CASPGEGQETQYF TGTGCCAGCCCGGGAGAAGGGCAAGAGACCCAGTACTTC NA TRBJ2-5 TRBV7-9 NA
CASSLFASTIATNEKLFF TGTGCCAGCAGCTTATTTGCCAGTACGATCGCAACTAATGAAAAACTGTTTTTT NA TRBJ1-4 TRBV5-5 NA
CAWRLGQGGNQPQHF TGTGCCTGGAGGCTCGGACAGGGCGGCAATCAGCCCCAGCATTTT TRBD1 TRBJ1-5 TRBV30 few
CASLRSGGIRNTEAFF TGTGCCAGCCTCCGGTCGGGGGGCATTAGGAACACTGAAGCTTTCTTT NA TRBJ1-1 TRBV2 NA
CATSDPGQGDGYTF TGTGCCACCAGTGACCCGGGACAGGGTGATGGCTACACCTTC TRBD1 TRBJ1-2 TRBV24-1 NA
CSASTGGGGVYNEQFF TGCAGTGCTAGTACAGGGGGTGGTGGGGTCTACAATGAGCAGTTCTTC TRBD1 TRBJ2-1 TRBV20-1 NA
CASSIDRPGVAGYNEQFF TGTGCCAGCAGCATAGACCGACCCGGAGTAGCGGGCTACAATGAGCAGTTCTTC TRBD2 TRBJ2-1 TRBV7-2 NA
CASSFLGTIYF TGTGCCAGCAGCTTCCTAGGCACCATATATTTT NA TRBJ1-3 TRBV11-2 NA
CSVEGRTSGRAAGEQFF TGCAGCGTTGAAGGGAGGACTAGCGGGAGGGCCGCGGGTGAGCAGTTCTTC TRBD2 TRBJ2-1 TRBV29-1 NA
CATRAGLNTEAFF TGTGCCACCAGAGCGGGACTAAACACTGAAGCTTTCTTT NA TRBJ1-1 TRBV24-1 NA
CASSLGQGSYNEQFF TGTGCCAGCAGCTTAGGGCAGGGGTCCTACAATGAGCAGTTCTTC NA TRBJ2-1 TRBV7-9 NA
CASSPEGQGSPLHF TGTGCCAGCTCACCGGAGGGGCAGGGTTCACCCCTCCACTTT NA TRBJ1-6 TRBV18 NA
CASSLVSIRSYNEQFF TGTGCCAGCAGCTTAGTAAGTATCCGGTCCTACAATGAGCAGTTCTTC NA TRBJ2-1 TRBV11-3 NA
CASSPLGHPKLYF TGCGCCAGCAGCCCCTTAGGACACCCTAAGCTGTATTTT NA TRBJ2-3 TRBV4-3 NA
CASSSGQVHGYTF TGTGCCAGCAGTTCAGGACAGGTCCATGGCTACACCTTC TRBD1 TRBJ1-2 TRBV27 NA
CASSIQMNTEAFF TGTGCCAGTAGTATTCAGATGAACACTGAAGCTTTCTTT NA TRBJ1-1 TRBV19 NA